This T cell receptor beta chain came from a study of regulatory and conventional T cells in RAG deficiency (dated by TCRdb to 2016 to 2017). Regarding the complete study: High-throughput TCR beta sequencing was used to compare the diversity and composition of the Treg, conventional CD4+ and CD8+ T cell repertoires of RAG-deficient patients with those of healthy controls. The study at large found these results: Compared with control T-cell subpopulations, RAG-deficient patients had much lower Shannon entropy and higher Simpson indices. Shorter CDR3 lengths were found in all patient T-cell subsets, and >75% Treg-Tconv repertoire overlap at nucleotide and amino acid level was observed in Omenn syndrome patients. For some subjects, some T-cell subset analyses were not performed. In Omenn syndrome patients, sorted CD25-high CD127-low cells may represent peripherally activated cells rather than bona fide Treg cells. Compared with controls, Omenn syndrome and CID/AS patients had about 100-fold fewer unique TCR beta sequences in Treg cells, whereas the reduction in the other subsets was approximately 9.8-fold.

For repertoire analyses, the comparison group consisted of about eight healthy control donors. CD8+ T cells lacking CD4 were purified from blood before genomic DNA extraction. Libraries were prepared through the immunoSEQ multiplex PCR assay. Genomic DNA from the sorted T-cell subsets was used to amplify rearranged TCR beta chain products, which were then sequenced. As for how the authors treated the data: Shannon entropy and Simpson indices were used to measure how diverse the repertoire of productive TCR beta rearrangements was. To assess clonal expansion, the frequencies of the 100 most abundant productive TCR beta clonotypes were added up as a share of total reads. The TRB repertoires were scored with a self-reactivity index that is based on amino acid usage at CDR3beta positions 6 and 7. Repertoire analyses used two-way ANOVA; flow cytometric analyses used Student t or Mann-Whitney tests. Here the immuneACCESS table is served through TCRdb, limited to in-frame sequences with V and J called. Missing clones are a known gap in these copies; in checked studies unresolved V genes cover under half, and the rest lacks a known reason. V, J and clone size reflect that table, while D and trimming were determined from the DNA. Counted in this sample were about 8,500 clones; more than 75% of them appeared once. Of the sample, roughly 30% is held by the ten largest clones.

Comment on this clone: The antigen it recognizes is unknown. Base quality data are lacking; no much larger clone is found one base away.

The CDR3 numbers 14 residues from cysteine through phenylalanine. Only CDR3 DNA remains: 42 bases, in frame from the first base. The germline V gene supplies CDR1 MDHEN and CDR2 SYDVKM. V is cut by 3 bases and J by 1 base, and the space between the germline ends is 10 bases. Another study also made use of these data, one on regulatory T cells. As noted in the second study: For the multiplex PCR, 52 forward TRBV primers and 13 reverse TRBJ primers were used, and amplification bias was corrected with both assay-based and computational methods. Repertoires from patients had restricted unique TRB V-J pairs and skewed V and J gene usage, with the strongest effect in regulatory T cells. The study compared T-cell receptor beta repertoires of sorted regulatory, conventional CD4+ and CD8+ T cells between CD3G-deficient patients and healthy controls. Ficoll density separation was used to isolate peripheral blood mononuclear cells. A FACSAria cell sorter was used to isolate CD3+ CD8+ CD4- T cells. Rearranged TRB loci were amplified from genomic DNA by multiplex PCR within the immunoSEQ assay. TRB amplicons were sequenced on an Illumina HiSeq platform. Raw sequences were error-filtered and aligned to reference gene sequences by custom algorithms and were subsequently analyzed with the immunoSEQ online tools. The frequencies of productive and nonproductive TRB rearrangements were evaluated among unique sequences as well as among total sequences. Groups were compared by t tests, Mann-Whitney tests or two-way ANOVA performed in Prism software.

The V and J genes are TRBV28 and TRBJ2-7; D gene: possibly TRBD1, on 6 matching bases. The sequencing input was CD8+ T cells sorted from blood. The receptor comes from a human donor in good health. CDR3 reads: CASSLDSVSYEQYF. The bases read TGTGCCAGCAGTTTGGACAGTGTTTCCTACGAGCAGTACTTC.